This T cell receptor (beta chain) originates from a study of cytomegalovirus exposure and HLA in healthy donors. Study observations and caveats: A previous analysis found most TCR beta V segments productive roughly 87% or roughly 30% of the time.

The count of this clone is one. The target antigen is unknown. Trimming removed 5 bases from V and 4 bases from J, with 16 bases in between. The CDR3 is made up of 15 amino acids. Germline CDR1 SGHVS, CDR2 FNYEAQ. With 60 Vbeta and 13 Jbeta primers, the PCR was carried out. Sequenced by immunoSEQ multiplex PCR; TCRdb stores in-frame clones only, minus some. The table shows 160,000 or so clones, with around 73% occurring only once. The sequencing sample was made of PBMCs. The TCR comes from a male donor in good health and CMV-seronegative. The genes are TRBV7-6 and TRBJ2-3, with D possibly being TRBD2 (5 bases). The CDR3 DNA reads TGTGCCAGCAGCCGAGATGGGGAGAACGCAGATACGCAGTATTTT. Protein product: CASSRDGENADTQYF.